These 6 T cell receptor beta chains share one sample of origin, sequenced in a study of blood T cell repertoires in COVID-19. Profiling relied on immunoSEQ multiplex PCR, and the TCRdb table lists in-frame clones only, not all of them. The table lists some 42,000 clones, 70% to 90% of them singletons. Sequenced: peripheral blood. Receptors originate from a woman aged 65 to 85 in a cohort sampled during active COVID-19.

The CDR3 region has the DNA TGCGCCAGCAGCAAGCAGGGACAGGTGAATTACGAGCAGTACTTC. Its protein product is CASSKQGQVNYEQYF. The chain is built from TRBV5-1 and TRBJ2-7, with 8 bases identical to TRBD1. V was pared by 4 bases and J by 4 bases, with 10 bases of the junction left unmatched. The CDR3 runs to 15 residues. Germline CDR1 and CDR2: SGHRS and YFSETQ.

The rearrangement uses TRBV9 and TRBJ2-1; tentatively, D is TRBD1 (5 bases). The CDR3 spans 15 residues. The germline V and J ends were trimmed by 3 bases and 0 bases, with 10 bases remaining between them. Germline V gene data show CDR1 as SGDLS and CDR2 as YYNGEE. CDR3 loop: CASSAGQDSYNEQFF. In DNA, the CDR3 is TGTGCCAGCAGCGCAGGACAAGACTCCTACAATGAGCAGTTCTTC.

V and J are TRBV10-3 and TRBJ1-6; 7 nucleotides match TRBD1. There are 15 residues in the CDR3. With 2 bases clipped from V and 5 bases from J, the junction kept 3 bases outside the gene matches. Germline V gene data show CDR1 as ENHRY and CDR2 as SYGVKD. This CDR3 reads CAISERQGDNSPLHF. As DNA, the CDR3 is TGTGCCATCAGTGAGAGGCAGGGGGATAATTCACCCCTCCACTTT.

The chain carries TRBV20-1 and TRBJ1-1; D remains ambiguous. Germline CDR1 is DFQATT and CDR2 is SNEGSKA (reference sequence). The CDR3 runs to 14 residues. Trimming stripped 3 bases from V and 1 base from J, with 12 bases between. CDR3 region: CSASEGSTNTEAFF. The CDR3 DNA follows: TGCAGTGCTAGTGAAGGGAGTACGAACACTGAAGCTTTCTTT.

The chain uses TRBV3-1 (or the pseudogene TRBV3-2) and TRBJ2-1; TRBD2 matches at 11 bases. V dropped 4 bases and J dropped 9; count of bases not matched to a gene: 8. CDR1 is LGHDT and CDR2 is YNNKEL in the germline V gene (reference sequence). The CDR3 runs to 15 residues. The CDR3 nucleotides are TGTGCCAGCAGCCCTTCACTAGCGGGAGTTGGTGAGCAGTTCTTC. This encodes CASSPSLAGVGEQFF.

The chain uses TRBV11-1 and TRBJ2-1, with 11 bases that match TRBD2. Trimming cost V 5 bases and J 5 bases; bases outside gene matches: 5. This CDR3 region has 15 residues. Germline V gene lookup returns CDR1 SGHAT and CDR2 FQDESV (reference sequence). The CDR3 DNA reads TGTGCCAGCAGCACCGGGACTAGCGGTCACAATGAGCAGTTCTTC. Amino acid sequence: CASSTGTSGHNEQFF.